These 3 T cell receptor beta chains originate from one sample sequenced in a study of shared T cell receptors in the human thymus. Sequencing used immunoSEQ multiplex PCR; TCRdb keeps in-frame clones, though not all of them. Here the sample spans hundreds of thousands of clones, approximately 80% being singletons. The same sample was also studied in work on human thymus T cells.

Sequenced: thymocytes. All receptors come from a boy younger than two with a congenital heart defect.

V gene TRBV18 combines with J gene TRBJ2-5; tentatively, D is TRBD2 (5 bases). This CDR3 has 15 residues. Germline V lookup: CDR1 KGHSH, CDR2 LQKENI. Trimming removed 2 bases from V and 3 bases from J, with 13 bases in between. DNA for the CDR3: TGTGCCAGCTCACCATCGAGAGGGTTTAAAGAGACCCAGTACTTC. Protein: CASSPSRGFKETQYF.

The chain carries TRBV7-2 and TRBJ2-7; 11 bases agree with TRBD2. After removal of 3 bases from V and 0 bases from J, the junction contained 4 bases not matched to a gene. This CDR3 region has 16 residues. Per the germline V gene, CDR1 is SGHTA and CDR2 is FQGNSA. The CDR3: CASSFLGTSGSYEQYF. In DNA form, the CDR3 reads TGTGCCAGCAGCTTCCTCGGGACTAGCGGCTCCTACGAGCAGTACTTC.

CDR3: CASSSGTTYNEQFF. The CDR3 nucleotides are TGTGCCAGCAGTTCCGGGACTACCTACAATGAGCAGTTCTTC. V is TRBV6-5 and J is TRBJ2-1; 7 bases fit TRBD2. V dropped 4 bases and J dropped 2; count of bases not matched to a gene: 2. The CDR3 contains 14 residues. Germline assignment: CDR1 MNHEY and CDR2 SVGAGI.